This T cell receptor beta chain originates from a study of blood T cell repertoires in COVID-19. Study details: Sites across the United States, Italy and Spain contributed samples from acute and convalescent COVID-19. Sample material is recorded as cDNA or gDNA derived from T cells, B-cell-depleted T cells, or PBMCs.

Original processing methods: Nucleated cell number was recorded as an estimate derived from reference gene primer amplification. Only in-frame clones appear in the TCRdb table, and some are missing; sequencing was by immunoSEQ multiplex PCR. V and J calls and clone size are those listed in that table; D and trimming were worked out from the DNA. The sample comprises about 410,000 clones, 75% to 90% of which are singletons, and roughly 1.4% rests with the top ten. The TCR sequence derives from a woman in her 30s with active or convalescent COVID-19. The sample comprised peripheral blood.

The CDR3 protein is CASSQGLAGARNEQFF. The CDR3 coding sequence is TGTGCCAGCAGCCAAGGACTAGCGGGGGCCAGGAATGAGCAGTTCTTC. The chain has TRBV5-4 and TRBJ2-1; the match to TRBD2 covers 13 bases. V lost 4 bases, J lost 7 bases, and 8 bases stayed unmatched. CDR3 size: 16 residues. Germline values: CDR1 SGHNT, CDR2 YYREEE (reference sequence).